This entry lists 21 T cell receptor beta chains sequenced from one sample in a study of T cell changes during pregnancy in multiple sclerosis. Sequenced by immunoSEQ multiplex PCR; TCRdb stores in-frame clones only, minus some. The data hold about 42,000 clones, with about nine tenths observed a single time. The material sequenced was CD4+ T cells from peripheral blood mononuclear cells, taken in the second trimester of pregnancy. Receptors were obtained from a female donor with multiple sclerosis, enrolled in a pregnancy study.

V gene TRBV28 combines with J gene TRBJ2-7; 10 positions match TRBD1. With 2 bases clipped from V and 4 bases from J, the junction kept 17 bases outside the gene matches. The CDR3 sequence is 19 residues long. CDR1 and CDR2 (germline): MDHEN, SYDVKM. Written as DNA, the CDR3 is TGTGCCAGCAGTTTACCCCAGGGACAGGGGATCCTCACTAGATACGAGCAGTACTTC. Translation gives CASSLPQGQGILTRYEQYF.

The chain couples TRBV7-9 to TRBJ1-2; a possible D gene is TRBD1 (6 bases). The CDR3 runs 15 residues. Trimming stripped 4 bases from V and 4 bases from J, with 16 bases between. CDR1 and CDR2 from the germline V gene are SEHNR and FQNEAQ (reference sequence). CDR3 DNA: TGTGCCAGCAGCTCTCCCAGGGGAGTAGGCTATGGCTACACCTTC. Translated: CASSSPRGVGYGYTF.

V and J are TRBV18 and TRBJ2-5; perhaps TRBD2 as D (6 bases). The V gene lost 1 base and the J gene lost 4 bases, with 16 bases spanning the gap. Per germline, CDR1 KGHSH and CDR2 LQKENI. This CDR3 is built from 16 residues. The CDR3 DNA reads TGTGCCAGCTCACCACAGACGGCGGGAATAGGAGAGACCCAGTACTTC. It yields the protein CASSPQTAGIGETQYF.

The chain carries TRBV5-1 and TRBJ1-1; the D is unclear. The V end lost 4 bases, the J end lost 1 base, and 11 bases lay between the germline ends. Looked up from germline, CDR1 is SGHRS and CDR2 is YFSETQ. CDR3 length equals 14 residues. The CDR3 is CASSHIPGNTEAFF. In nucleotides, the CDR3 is TGCGCCAGCAGCCATATACCGGGGAACACTGAAGCTTTCTTT.

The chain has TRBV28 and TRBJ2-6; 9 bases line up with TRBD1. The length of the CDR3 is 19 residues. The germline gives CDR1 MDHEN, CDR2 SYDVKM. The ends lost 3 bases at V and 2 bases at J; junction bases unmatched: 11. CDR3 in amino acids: CASSFLGTGFDPGANVLTF. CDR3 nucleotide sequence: TGTGCCAGCAGTTTTTTAGGGACAGGGTTTGATCCTGGGGCCAACGTCCTGACTTTC.

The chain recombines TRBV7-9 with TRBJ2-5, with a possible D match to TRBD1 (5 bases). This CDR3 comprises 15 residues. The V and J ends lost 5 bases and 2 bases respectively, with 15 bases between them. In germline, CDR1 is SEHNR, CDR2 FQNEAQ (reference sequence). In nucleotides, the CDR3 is TGTGCCAGCAGCGGACCCCAGGGATTTCAAGAGACCCAGTACTTC. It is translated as CASSGPQGFQETQYF.

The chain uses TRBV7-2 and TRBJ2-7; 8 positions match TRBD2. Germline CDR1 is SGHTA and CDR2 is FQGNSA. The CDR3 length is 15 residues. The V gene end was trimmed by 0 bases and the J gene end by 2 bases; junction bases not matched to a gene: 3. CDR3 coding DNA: TGTGCCAGCAGCTTAGCTCGGGGACTAGCCTACGAGCAGTACTTC. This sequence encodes CASSLARGLAYEQYF.

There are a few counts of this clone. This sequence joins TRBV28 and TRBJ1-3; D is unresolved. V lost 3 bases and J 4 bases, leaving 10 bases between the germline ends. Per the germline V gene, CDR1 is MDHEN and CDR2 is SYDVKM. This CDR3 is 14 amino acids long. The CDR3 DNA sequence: TGTGCCAGCAGTTTGGAGGACGGGGGAAACACCATATATTTT. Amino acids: CASSLEDGGNTIYF.

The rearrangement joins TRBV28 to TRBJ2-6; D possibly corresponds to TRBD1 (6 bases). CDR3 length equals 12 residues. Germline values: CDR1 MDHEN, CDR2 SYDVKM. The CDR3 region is CVTGSGANVLTF. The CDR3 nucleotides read TGTGTCACAGGGTCTGGGGCCAACGTCCTGACTTTC. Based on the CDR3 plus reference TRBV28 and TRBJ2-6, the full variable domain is DVKVTQSSRYLVKRTGEKVFLECVQDMDHENMFWYRQDPGLGLRLIYFSYDVKMKEKGDIPEGYSVSREKKERFSLILESASTNQTSMYLCVTGSGANVLTFGAGSRLTVL.

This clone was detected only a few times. The chain's CDR3 is CASSRLEKLFF. CDR3 sequence (DNA): TGTGCCAGTAGTAGGCTCGAAAAACTGTTTTTT. This chain joins TRBV19 and TRBJ1-4; D is unresolved. The CDR3 contains 11 residues. V was pared by 4 bases and J by 8 bases, with 5 bases between. Per the germline V gene, CDR1 is LNHDA and CDR2 is SQIVND (reference sequence).

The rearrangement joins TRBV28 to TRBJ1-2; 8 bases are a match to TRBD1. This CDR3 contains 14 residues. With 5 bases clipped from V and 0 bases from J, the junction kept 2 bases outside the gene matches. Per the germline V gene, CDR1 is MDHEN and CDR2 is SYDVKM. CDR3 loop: CASSIQGANYGYTF. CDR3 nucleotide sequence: TGTGCCAGCAGTATACAGGGGGCTAACTATGGCTACACCTTC.

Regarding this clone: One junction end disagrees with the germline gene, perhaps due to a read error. The CDR3 DNA follows: TGTGCCAGCACCTTGAACAGGGGCTATGGCTACACCTTC. It is translated as CASTLNRGYGYTF. The chain is built from TRBV5-8 and TRBJ1-2, with 7 bases aligning to TRBD1. The germline CDR1 and CDR2 sequences are SGHTS and YDEGEE. The CDR3 covers 13 residues. The full variable domain, completed using reference TRBV5-8 and TRBJ1-2, is EAGVTQSPTHLIKTRGQQATLRCSPISGHTSVYWYQQALGLGLQFLLWYDEGEERNRGNFPPRFSGRQFPNYSSELNVNALELEDSALYLCASTLNRGYGYTFGSGTRLTVV.

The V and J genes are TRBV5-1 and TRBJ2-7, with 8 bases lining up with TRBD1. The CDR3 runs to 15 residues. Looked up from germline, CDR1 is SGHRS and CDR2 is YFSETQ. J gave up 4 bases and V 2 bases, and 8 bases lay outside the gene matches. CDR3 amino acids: CASSFDAGGDYEQYF. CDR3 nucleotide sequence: TGCGCCAGCAGCTTTGATGCAGGGGGCGATTACGAGCAGTACTTC.

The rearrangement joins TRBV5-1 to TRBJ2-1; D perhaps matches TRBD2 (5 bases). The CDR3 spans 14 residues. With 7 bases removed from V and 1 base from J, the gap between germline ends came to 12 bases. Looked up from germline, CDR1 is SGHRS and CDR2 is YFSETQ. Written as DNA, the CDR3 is TGCGCCAGCTCTTCTAGAGGGTCCTACAATGAGCAGTTCTTC. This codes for CASSSRGSYNEQFF.

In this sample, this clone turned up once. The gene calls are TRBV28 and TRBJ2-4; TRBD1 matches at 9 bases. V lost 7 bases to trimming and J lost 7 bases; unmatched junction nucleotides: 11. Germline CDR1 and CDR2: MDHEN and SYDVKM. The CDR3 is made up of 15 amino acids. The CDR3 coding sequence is TGTGCCAGCATCCCCAAACAGGGGGCAAGGAACATTCAGTACTTC. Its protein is CASIPKQGARNIQYF.

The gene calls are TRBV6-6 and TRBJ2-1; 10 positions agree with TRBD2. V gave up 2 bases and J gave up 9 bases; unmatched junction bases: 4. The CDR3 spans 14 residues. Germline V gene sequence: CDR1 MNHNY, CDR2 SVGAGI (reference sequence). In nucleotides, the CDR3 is TGTGCCAGCAGTTACGGGACTAGCGTCCCTGAGCAGTTCTTC. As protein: CASSYGTSVPEQFF.

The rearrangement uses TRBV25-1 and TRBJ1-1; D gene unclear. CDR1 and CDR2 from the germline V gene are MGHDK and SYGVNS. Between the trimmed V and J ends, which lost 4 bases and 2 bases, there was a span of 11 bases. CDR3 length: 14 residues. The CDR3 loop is CASSAWGGNTEAFF. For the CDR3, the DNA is TGTGCCAGCAGTGCTTGGGGAGGCAACACTGAAGCTTTCTTT.

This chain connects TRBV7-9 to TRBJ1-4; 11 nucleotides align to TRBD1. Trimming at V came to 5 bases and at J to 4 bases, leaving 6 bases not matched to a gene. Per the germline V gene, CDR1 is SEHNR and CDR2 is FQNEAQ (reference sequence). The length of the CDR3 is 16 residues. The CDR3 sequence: CASSAGTGGSNEKLFF. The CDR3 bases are TGTGCCAGCAGCGCGGGGACAGGGGGAAGTAATGAAAAACTGTTTTTT.

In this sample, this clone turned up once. CDR3 amino acids: CAWAGANYGYTF. The CDR3 DNA reads as TGTGCCTGGGCCGGGGCTAACTATGGCTACACCTTC. V and J are TRBV30 and TRBJ1-2, with unresolved D. The CDR3 consists of 12 residues. Trimming cost V 5 bases and J 0 bases, with 7 bases left between them. Germline values: CDR1 GTSNPN, CDR2 SVGIG (reference sequence).

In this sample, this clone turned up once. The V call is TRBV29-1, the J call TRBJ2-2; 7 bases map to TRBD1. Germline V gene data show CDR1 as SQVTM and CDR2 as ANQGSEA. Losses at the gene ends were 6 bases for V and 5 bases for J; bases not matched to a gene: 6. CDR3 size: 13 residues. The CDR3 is CSVDRQGTGELFF. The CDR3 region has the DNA TGCAGCGTGGATCGACAGGGAACCGGGGAGCTGTTTTTT.

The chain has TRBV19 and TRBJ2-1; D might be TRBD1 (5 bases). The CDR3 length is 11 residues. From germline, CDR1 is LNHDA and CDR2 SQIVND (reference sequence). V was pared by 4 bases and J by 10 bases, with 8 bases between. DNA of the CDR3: TGTGCCAGTAGTAGGTGGGGCGAGCAGTTCTTC. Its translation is CASSRWGEQFF.